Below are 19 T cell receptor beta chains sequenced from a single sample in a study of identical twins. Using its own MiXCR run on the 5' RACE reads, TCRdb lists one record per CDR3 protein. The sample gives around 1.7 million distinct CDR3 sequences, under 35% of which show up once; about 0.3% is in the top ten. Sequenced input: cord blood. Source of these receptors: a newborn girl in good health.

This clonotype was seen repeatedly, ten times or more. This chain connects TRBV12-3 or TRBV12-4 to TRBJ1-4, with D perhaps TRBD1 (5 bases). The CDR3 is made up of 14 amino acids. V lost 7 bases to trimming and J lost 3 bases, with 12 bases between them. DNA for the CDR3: TGTGCCAGCACCCCAACAGGTGCTAATGAAAAACTGTTTTTT. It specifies CASTPTGANEKLFF.

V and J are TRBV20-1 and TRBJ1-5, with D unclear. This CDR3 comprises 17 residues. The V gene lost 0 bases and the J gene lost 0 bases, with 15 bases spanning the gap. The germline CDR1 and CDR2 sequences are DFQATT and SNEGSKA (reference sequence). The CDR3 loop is CSARDPSRRYSNQPQHF. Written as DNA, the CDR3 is TGCAGTGCTAGAGATCCTAGCAGGAGATATAGCAATCAGCCCCAGCATTTT.

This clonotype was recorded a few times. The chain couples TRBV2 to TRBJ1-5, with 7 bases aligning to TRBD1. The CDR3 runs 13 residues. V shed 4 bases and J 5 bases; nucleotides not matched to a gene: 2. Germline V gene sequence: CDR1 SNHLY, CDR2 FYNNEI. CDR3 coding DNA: TGTGCCAGCAGTGGGGACAGCCATCAGCCCCAGCATTTT. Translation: CASSGDSHQPQHF.

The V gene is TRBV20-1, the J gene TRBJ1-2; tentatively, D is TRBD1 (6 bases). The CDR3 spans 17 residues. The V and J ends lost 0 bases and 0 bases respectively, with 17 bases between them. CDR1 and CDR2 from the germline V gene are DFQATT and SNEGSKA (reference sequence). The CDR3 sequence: CSARDRLRTASNYGYTF. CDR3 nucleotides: TGCAGTGCTAGAGATCGTTTGAGGACAGCGTCTAACTATGGCTACACCTTC.

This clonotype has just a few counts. CDR3 DNA sequence: TGTGCCAGCAGCCAGAGGGGGCCGACCTCGACCTACAATGAGCAGTACTTC. This codes for CASSQRGPTSTYNEQYF. This chain uses TRBV3-1 with TRBJ2-1, with 7 bases that match TRBD1. The J call could be wrong; TRBJ2-7 is a better fit for the DNA end. The germline CDR1 and CDR2 sequences are LGHDT and YNNKEL (reference sequence). The CDR3 has 17 residues.

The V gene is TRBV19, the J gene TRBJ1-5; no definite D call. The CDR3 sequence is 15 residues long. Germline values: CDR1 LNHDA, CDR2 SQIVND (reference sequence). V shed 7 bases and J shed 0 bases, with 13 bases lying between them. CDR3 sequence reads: CASIVGVDSNQPQHF. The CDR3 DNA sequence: TGTGCCAGTATTGTTGGGGTGGATAGCAATCAGCCCCAGCATTTT.

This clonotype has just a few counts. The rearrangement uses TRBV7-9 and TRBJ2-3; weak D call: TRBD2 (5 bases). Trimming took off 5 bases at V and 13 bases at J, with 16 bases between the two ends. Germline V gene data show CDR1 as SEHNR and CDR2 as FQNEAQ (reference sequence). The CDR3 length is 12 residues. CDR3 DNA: TGTGCCAGCAGCCAACAACTAGAGACGAAGTATTTT. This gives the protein CASSQQLETKYF. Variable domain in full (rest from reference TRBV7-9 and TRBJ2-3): DTGVSQNPRHKITKRGQNVTFRCDPISEHNRLYWYRQTLGQGPEFLTYFQNEAQLEKSRLLSDRFSAERPKGSFSTLEIQRTEQGDSAMYLCASSQQLETKYFGPGTRLTVL.

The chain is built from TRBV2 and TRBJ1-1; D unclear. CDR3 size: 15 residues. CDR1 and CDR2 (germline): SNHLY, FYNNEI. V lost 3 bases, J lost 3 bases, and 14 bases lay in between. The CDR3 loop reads CASSEIMESHTEAFF. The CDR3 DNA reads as TGTGCCAGCAGTGAGATTATGGAGAGCCACACTGAAGCTTTCTTT.

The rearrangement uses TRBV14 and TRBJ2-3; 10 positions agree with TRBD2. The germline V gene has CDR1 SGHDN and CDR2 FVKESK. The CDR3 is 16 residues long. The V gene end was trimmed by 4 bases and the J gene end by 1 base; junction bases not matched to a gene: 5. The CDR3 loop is CASSRLGTSGTDTQYF. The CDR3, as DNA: TGTGCCAGCAGCCGCCTCGGGACTAGCGGCACAGATACGCAGTATTTT. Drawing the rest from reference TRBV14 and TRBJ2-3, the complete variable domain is EAGVTQFPSHSVIEKGQTVTLRCDPISGHDNLYWYRRVMGKEIKFLLHFVKESKQDESGMPNNRFLAERTGGTYSTLKVQPAELEDSGVYFCASSRLGTSGTDTQYFGPGTRLTVL.

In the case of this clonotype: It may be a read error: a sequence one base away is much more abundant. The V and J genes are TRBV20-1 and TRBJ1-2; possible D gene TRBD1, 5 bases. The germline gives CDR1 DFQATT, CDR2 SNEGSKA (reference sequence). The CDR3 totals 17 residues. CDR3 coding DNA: TGCGGTGCTAGATGGGTTGCCAGGGAATGGATTAACTATGGCTACACCTTC. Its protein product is CGARWVAREWINYGYTF.

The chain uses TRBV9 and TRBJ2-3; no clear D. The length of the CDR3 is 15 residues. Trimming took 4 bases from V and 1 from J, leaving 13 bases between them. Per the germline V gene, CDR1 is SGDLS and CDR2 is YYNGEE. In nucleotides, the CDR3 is TGTGCCAGCAGCTCTACGGAAAGGGGCACAGATACGCAGTATTTT. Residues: CASSSTERGTDTQYF.

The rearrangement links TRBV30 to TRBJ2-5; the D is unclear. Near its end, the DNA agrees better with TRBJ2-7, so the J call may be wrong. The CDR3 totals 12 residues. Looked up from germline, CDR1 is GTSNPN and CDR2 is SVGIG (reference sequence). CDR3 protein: CAWSVNLHEQYF. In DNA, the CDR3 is TGTGCCTGGAGTGTGAATTTACACGAGCAGTACTTC.

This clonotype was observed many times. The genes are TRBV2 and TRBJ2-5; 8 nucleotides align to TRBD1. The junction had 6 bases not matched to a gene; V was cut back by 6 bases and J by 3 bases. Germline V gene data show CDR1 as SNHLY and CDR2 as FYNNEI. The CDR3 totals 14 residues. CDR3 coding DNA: TGTGCCAGCAGAGTAGACAGGGGAGAAGAGACCCAGTACTTC. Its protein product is CASRVDRGEETQYF.

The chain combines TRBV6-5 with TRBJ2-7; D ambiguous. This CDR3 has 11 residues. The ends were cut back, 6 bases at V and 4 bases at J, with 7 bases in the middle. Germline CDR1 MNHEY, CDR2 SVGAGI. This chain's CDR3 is CASRIPYEQYF. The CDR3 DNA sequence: TGTGCCAGCAGGATTCCTTACGAGCAGTACTTC.

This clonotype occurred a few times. CDR3 DNA: TGTGCCAGCAATGGAGTTAGGCTAGCGGGAGGCGACGAGCAGTACTTC. It encodes CASNGVRLAGGDEQYF. The V gene is TRBV2, the J gene TRBJ2-7, with 11 positions matching TRBD2. Looked up from germline, CDR1 is SNHLY and CDR2 is FYNNEI. Trimming removed 7 bases from V and 5 bases from J; junction bases left unmatched: 13. This CDR3 comprises 16 residues.

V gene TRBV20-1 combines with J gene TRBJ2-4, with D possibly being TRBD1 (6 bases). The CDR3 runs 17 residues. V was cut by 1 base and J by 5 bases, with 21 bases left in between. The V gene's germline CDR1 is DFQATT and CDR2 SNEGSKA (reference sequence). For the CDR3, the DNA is TGCAGTGCTAGAGCCTTTGGGACCGGCAGGGGCCAAAACATTCAGTACTTC. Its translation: CSARAFGTGRGQNIQYF.

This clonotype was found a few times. CDR3 in DNA: TGTGCCAGCAGCGTGGCAGGGGGCATGGGACTAGCGGGACACAATGAGCAGTTCTTC. This codes for CASSVAGGMGLAGHNEQFF. The chain is built from TRBV7-2 and TRBJ2-1; TRBD2 agrees at 13 bases. Germline V gene lookup returns CDR1 SGHTA and CDR2 FQGNSA. CDR3 length: 19 residues. J gave up 5 bases and V 5 bases, and 15 bases lay outside the gene matches. Complete variable domain (other parts from reference TRBV7-2 and TRBJ2-1): GAGVSQSPSNKVTEKGKDVELRCDPISGHTALYWYRQSLGQGLEFLIYFQGNSAPDKSGLPSDRFSAERTGGSVSTLTIQRTQQEDSAVYLCASSVAGGMGLAGHNEQFFGPGTRLTVL.

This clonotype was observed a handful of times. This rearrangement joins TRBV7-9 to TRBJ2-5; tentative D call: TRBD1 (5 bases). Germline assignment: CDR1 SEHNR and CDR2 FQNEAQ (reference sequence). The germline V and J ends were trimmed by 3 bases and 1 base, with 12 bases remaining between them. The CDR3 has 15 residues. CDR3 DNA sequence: TGTGCCAGCAGCTTCGTGTACCAGGGCCAAGAGACCCAGTACTTC. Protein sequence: CASSFVYQGQETQYF.

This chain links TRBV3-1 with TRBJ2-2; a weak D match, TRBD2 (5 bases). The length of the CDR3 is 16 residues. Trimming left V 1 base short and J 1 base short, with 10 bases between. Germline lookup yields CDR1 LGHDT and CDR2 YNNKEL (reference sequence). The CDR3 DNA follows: TGTGCCAGCAGCCAAGGACTAACCTTGAACACCGGGGAGCTGTTTTTT. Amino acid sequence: CASSQGLTLNTGELFF.